The 30 T cell receptor beta chains listed next were all sequenced from one sample in a study of CD8 T cells in ankylosing spondylitis. Findings and caveats of the study: Blood of patients with ankylosing spondylitis appeared to be characterized by a TCR beta motif of eight or nine highly homologous variants.

MiXCR was run by TCRdb on the 5' RACE reads, yielding one entry per CDR3 protein. This sample has 200,000 to 250,000 distinct CDR3 sequences, with about 7% found just once. What these receptors recognize is not known. Sequencing was carried out using blood, either unsorted or a sorted T cell fraction (not recorded which). The source is a male donor with ankylosing spondylitis.

Many counts were recorded for this clonotype. This rearrangement joins TRBV6-5 to TRBJ1-6; perhaps TRBD1 as D (6 bases). This CDR3 contains 14 residues. Germline V gene sequence: CDR1 MNHEY, CDR2 SVGAGI. Trimming shortened V by 2 bases and J by 7 bases, and 9 bases separated the two germline ends. The DNA for the CDR3 is TGTGCCAGCAGTTACGGGGGCACGAATTCACCCCTCCACTTT. This sequence encodes CASSYGGTNSPLHF.

This clonotype was seen at least ten times. For the CDR3, the DNA is TGTGCCAGCAGCTTAGCCCTAGCGGGGCTCCATGACATTCAGTACTTC. Encoded protein: CASSLALAGLHDIQYF. This rearrangement joins TRBV7-9 to TRBJ2-4; TRBD2 agrees at 9 bases. V lost 0 bases, J lost 8 bases, and 8 bases stayed unmatched. CDR3 size: 16 residues. Germline CDR1 reads SEHNR; CDR2 reads FQNEAQ (reference sequence).

The sample holds a few counts of this clonotype. The chain uses TRBV11-2 and TRBJ2-3, with 8 bases matching TRBD2. The CDR3 is 16 amino acids. The germline V gene encodes CDR1 SGHAT and CDR2 FQNNGV. The V gene end was trimmed by 5 bases and the J gene end by 3 bases; junction bases not matched to a gene: 10. CDR3 in amino acids: CASSPSLAGATDTQYF. The DNA of the CDR3 is TGTGCCAGCAGCCCAAGTCTAGCGGGTGCGACAGATACGCAGTATTTT.

The chain is built from TRBV7-8 and TRBJ2-5, with a possible D match to TRBD2 (6 bases). Germline CDR1 reads SGHVS; CDR2 reads FQNEAQ. V lost 0 bases to trimming and J lost 4 bases, with 15 bases between them. The length of the CDR3 is 16 residues. The CDR3 coding sequence is TGTGCCAGCAGCTTAGCCATACGACTAGTCGCAGAGACCCAGTACTTC. It codes for CASSLAIRLVAETQYF.

This clonotype came up many times. The CDR3 DNA reads TGTGCCAGCAGTTACGAGACTGGAATTGGGGCTTTCTTT. Its translation is CASSYETGIGAFF. The chain is built from TRBV6-5 and TRBJ1-1; D remains ambiguous. The CDR3 covers 13 residues. Between the trimmed V and J ends, which lost 2 bases and 11 bases, there was a span of 15 bases. The germline CDR1 and CDR2 sequences are MNHEY and SVGAGI.

The chain joins TRBV7-2 to TRBJ2-7; D unclear. The CDR3 contains 15 residues. Trimming removed 5 bases from V and 1 base from J, with 15 bases in between. Germline loops: CDR1 SGHTA, CDR2 FQGNSA. CDR3 nucleotide sequence: TGTGCCAGCAGCCAATCCTCCGTCAGGTCCTACGAGCAGTACTTC. Its translation is CASSQSSVRSYEQYF.

This clonotype was observed at least ten times. This chain joins TRBV29-1 and TRBJ2-1; TRBD2 matches at 9 bases. The CDR3 length is 15 residues. The V gene's germline CDR1 is SQVTM and CDR2 ANQGSEA. The junction had 7 bases not matched to a gene; V was cut back by 3 bases and J by 4 bases. CDR3 loop: CSVDLVAGAYNEQFF. In DNA, the CDR3 is TGCAGCGTTGATCTAGTAGCGGGAGCTTACAATGAGCAGTTCTTC.

The table lists this clonotype with many counts. This chain joins TRBV4-2 and TRBJ2-7, with D possibly TRBD2 on 6 matching bases. The V end lost 4 bases, the J end lost 0 bases, and 25 bases lay between the germline ends. CDR1 LGHNA and CDR2 YNFKEQ come from the germline V gene. This CDR3 is 19 amino acids long. CDR3 sequence (DNA): TGTGCCAGCAGCCCCAGGGACCGGGTGAGCATGGAGGGCTCCTACGAGCAGTACTTC. This sequence encodes CASSPRDRVSMEGSYEQYF.

V is TRBV5-1 and J is TRBJ2-2; D gene unclear. Trimming took off 1 base at V and 1 base at J, with 5 bases between the two ends. The V gene's germline CDR1 is SGHRS and CDR2 YFSETQ. This CDR3 is built from 14 residues. The CDR3 nucleotides read TGCGCCAGCAGCTTGAACAGGAACACCGGGGAGCTGTTTTTT. Translation: CASSLNRNTGELFF.

At least ten counts were recorded for this clonotype. V gene TRBV20-1 combines with J gene TRBJ2-1, with 8 bases matching TRBD2. The V gene end was trimmed by 2 bases and the J gene end by 3 bases; junction bases not matched to a gene: 9. The CDR3 loop spans 16 amino acids. Looked up from germline, CDR1 is DFQATT and CDR2 is SNEGSKA (reference sequence). The CDR3 sequence is CSARPVTSGIYNEQFF. As DNA, the CDR3 is TGCAGTGCTAGACCTGTTACTAGCGGCATCTACAATGAGCAGTTCTTC.

This chain connects TRBV5-6 to TRBJ1-5; D may be TRBD1 (6 bases). The V gene lost 1 base and the J gene lost 5 bases, with 16 bases spanning the gap. Germline V CDR1 and CDR2: SGHDT, YYEEEE. There are 16 residues in the CDR3. The CDR3 reads CASSLSLWGADQPQHF. In nucleotides, the CDR3 is TGTGCCAGCAGCTTGAGCTTATGGGGGGCGGATCAGCCCCAGCATTTT.

This clonotype has only a few counts. The rearrangement links TRBV19 to TRBJ2-3; D is possibly TRBD2 (6 bases). This CDR3 is 14 amino acids long. The V and J ends lost 5 bases and 6 bases respectively, with 15 bases between them. Germline CDR1 and CDR2: LNHDA and SQIVND (reference sequence). The CDR3 DNA reads as TGTGCCAGTAGTGCGGGACGGGGAATGGATACGCAGTATTTT. This sequence encodes CASSAGRGMDTQYF.

The chain joins TRBV20-1 to TRBJ2-7, with 11 bases matching TRBD2. Germline values: CDR1 DFQATT, CDR2 SNEGSKA (reference sequence). V shed 3 bases and J 2 bases; nucleotides not matched to a gene: 6. The CDR3 sequence is 15 residues long. As DNA, the CDR3 is TGCAGTGCTAGGTGGCTAGCGGGGGGCCCCTACGAGCAGTACTTC. The encoded protein is CSARWLAGGPYEQYF.

There are many counts of this clonotype. The chain is built from TRBV5-1 and TRBJ2-3, with D maybe TRBD1 (6 bases). The germline gives CDR1 SGHRS, CDR2 YFSETQ. Deletions cut 3 bases from V and 6 bases from J, with 17 bases between. The CDR3 is 15 residues long. Here the CDR3 DNA reads TGCGCCAGCAGCTGGACAGAAAATATAGGCGATACGCAGTATTTT. Translated: CASSWTENIGDTQYF. The full variable domain, with the rest looked up from reference TRBV5-1 and TRBJ2-3, is KAGVTQTPRYLIKTRGQQVTLSCSPISGHRSVSWYQQTPGQGLQFLFEYFSETQRNKGNFPGRFSGRQFSNSRSEMNVSTLELGDSALYLCASSWTENIGDTQYFGPGTRLTVL.

This clonotype has a count of ten or more. The chain couples TRBV7-9 to TRBJ2-1; D unclear. From germline, CDR1 is SEHNR and CDR2 FQNEAQ (reference sequence). V was pared by 0 bases and J by 8 bases, with 5 bases between. This CDR3 is 12 amino acids long. In DNA form, the CDR3 reads TGTGCCAGCAGCTTAGCGCGAGATGAGCAGTTCTTC. Protein: CASSLARDEQFF.

In this sample, this clonotype turned up a few times. The chain employs TRBV6-5 and TRBJ2-7; D unclear. Germline V lookup: CDR1 MNHEY, CDR2 SVGAGI. Deletions cut 1 base from V and 0 bases from J, with 13 bases between. The CDR3 is made up of 16 amino acids. CDR3 residues: CASSYFSEPSSYEQYF. The CDR3 nucleotides read TGTGCCAGCAGTTACTTCTCCGAGCCAAGCTCCTACGAGCAGTACTTC.

There are a few counts of this clonotype. The rearrangement joins TRBV6-1 to TRBJ2-2; 10 bases agree with TRBD1. V shed 7 bases and J 6 bases; nucleotides not matched to a gene: 8. The length of the CDR3 is 15 residues. Germline lookup yields CDR1 MNHNS and CDR2 SASEGT. The CDR3 bases are TGTGCCAGCAAGTGGGGACAGGGGATCCCCGGGGAGCTGTTTTTT. Residues: CASKWGQGIPGELFF.

This clonotype was picked up many times. The chain joins TRBV29-1 to TRBJ1-2; weak D call: TRBD1 (5 bases). V was cut by 3 bases and J by 4 bases, with 9 bases left in between. This CDR3 is 12 amino acids long. CDR1 and CDR2 from the germline V gene are SQVTM and ANQGSEA. CDR3 sequence reads: CSVDRVGYGYTF. CDR3 nucleotides: TGCAGCGTTGACAGGGTGGGCTATGGCTACACCTTC.

The chain has TRBV11-2 and TRBJ1-1; 9 nucleotides match TRBD1. In germline, CDR1 is SGHAT, CDR2 FQNNGV. J lost 0 bases, V lost 5 bases, and 13 bases had no gene match. The CDR3 covers 18 residues. CDR3 sequence: CASSGWDRAKLLNTEAFF. In nucleotides, the CDR3 is TGTGCCAGCAGCGGATGGGACAGGGCGAAATTACTGAACACTGAAGCTTTCTTT. Full variable domain (missing parts from reference TRBV11-2 and TRBJ1-1): EAGVAQSPRYKIIEKRQSVAFWCNPISGHATLYWYQQILGQGPKLLIQFQNNGVVDDSQLPKDRFSAERLKGVDSTLKIQPAKLEDSAVYLCASSGWDRAKLLNTEAFFGQGTRLTVV.

There are many counts of this clonotype. The chain has TRBV12-3 or TRBV12-4 and TRBJ2-2; D not resolved. The CDR3 has 18 residues. Trimming pared 7 bases from V and 3 bases from J, leaving 24 bases between. The CDR3 DNA is TGTGCCAGCAACATTTATGACCTGACCGGCACTTACACCGGGGAGCTGTTTTTT. Translating it yields CASNIYDLTGTYTGELFF.

This clonotype was detected many times. The chain has TRBV28 and TRBJ1-2; TRBD1 might be the D (6 bases). CDR1 is MDHEN and CDR2 is SYDVKM in the germline V gene. The CDR3 contains 13 residues. The germline V and J ends were trimmed by 5 bases and 4 bases, with 11 bases remaining between them. DNA for the CDR3: TGTGCCAGCAGTCTCGACAGGTTCTATGGCTACACCTTC. Protein product: CASSLDRFYGYTF.

This clonotype was recorded many times. The chain carries TRBV4-3 and TRBJ1-2, with a weak D call TRBD1 (5 bases). In germline, CDR1 is LGHNA, CDR2 YSLEER. This CDR3 has 14 residues. Deletions cut 0 bases from V and 4 bases from J, with 9 bases between. CDR3 protein: CASSQDRVSYGYTF. CDR3 sequence (DNA): TGCGCCAGCAGCCAAGACAGGGTTTCCTATGGCTACACCTTC.

This clonotype appeared a few times. The V call is TRBV6-5, the J call TRBJ2-1, with 8 bases matching TRBD2. CDR3 length: 14 residues. Germline trimming cut 4 bases from V and 6 bases from J; bases unmatched to any gene: 5. Germline CDR1 and CDR2: MNHEY and SVGAGI. The CDR3 DNA sequence: TGTGCCAGCAGTTCGTACCGGGAGGGCAATGAGCAGTTCTTC. Its translation is CASSSYREGNEQFF.

This clonotype was recorded many times. The chain combines TRBV4-3 with TRBJ1-3; D unresolved. Germline lookup yields CDR1 LGHNA and CDR2 YSLEER. V lost 0 bases and J lost 4, with 4 bases in between. The CDR3 consists of 13 residues. The DNA of the CDR3 is TGCGCCAGCAGCCAAGATCGGGGAAACACCATATATTTT. Translation: CASSQDRGNTIYF.

V gene TRBV29-1 combines with J gene TRBJ2-3, with 16 bases that match TRBD2. The CDR3 totals 19 residues. The germline V gene encodes CDR1 SQVTM and CDR2 ANQGSEA. J was trimmed by 2 bases and V by 2 bases; bases with no gene match: 10. CDR3 residues: CSVESPGTSGGADTDTQYF. In nucleotides, the CDR3 is TGCAGCGTTGAATCCCCTGGGACTAGCGGGGGGGCAGACACAGATACGCAGTATTTT.

This clonotype was observed many times. V usage is TRBV7-8 and J usage is TRBJ2-3; 10 nucleotides line up with TRBD2. V gave up 3 bases and J gave up 0 bases; unmatched junction bases: 9. The CDR3 is 18 residues long. Germline CDR1 reads SGHVS; CDR2 reads FQNEAQ. The CDR3 coding sequence is TGTGCCAGCAGCTTCCTACTAGCGGGGTCTCCTAGCACAGATACGCAGTATTTT. This gives the protein CASSFLLAGSPSTDTQYF.

This chain joins TRBV12-3 or TRBV12-4 and TRBJ1-2, with 7 bases that match TRBD1. The V gene end was trimmed by 6 bases and the J gene end by 6 bases; junction bases not matched to a gene: 16. CDR3 length equals 16 residues. CDR3 nucleotide sequence: TGTGCCAGCAGCCGGGCCCCGGACAGGATTATCGATGGCTACACCTTC. Translated, it gives CASSRAPDRIIDGYTF.

This clonotype has ten or more counts. V is TRBV20-1 and J is TRBJ2-1; D perhaps matches TRBD1 (6 bases). Trimming left V 7 bases short and J 4 bases short, with 17 bases between. CDR3 length: 14 amino acids. Germline V gene sequence: CDR1 DFQATT, CDR2 SNEGSKA (reference sequence). For the CDR3, the DNA is TGCAGTGTCCCGGGACACACGTTATACAATGAGCAGTTCTTC. Protein product: CSVPGHTLYNEQFF.

This clonotype appeared many times. The chain links TRBV5-1 to TRBJ2-3; the match to TRBD1 covers 9 bases. Germline CDR1 reads SGHRS; CDR2 reads YFSETQ. Unmatched junction bases numbered 10, after V lost 6 bases and J lost 2 bases. The CDR3 has 16 residues. This chain's CDR3 is CASTSGTGSFTDTQYF. CDR3 in DNA: TGCGCCAGCACCTCCGGGACAGGGTCCTTCACAGATACGCAGTATTTT.

This clonotype was detected many times. The chain employs TRBV5-5 and TRBJ2-4, with a weak D call TRBD2 (5 bases). The V gene lost 0 bases and the J gene lost 6 bases, with 13 bases spanning the gap. This CDR3 has 15 residues. Per germline, CDR1 SGHKS and CDR2 YYEKEE (reference sequence). The CDR3 region has the DNA TGTGCCAGCAGCTTGGCCGGGAATGCCGTAAACATTCAGTACTTC. It is translated as CASSLAGNAVNIQYF.